This T cell receptor (beta chain) was identified in a study of blood T cell repertoires in COVID-19. About the study: The samples span acute and convalescent COVID-19 from the United States, Italy and Spain. T cells, B-cell-depleted T cells, or PBMCs supplied cDNA or gDNA.

Germline-derived CDR1 and CDR2 are MNHNS and SASEGT. Trimming took 3 bases from V and 6 from J; bases not matched to a gene: 6. The length of the CDR3 is 16 residues. Per the original data handling: Amplifying reference gene primers gave estimates of nucleated cell counts. TCRdb's table, derived via immunoSEQ multiplex PCR, lists solely in-frame clones and lacks some. The V and J calls and clone size were taken over from that table, and D and trimming were inferred from the DNA. The sample carries over 300,000 clones, around 92% recorded once. Sequencing input: peripheral blood. The TCR originated in a man aged 18 to 35 who had recovered from COVID-19. The chain uses TRBV6-1 and TRBJ1-6; TRBD1 aligns across 9 bases. CDR3 nucleotide sequence: TGTGCCAGCAGTGACCCGGGACAGGGCTTTAATTCACCCCTCCACTTT. It specifies CASSDPGQGFNSPLHF.